Reported below is one T cell receptor (beta chain). The antigen is undetermined. The CDR3 sequence is 17 residues long. V lost 3 bases and J lost 4; bases outside the gene matches: 12. Germline lookup yields CDR1 KGHSH and CDR2 LQKENI. Through a sample-barcoded 5' primer and a J-beta primer mix, a second PCR was run for about 6 to 12 cycles. The authors tagged each cDNA molecule using a template-switch adaptor with 12 random nucleotides. TCRdb used MiXCR to reprocess the 5' RACE reads, holding one entry per CDR3 protein. The sample holds 720,000 or so distinct CDR3 sequences, around 43% seen once. This entry comes from a study of blood T cells in healthy people across ages. Overall study results and limits: Aged donors had fewer naive CD4+ cells and lower diversity than long-lived donors. PBMCs left unsorted prevented a conclusive naive versus antigen-experienced comparison.

The rearrangement joins TRBV18 to TRBJ2-3; 8 bases line up with TRBD1. This receptor was taken from a man older than 75 in good health. Source material: blood. The CDR3 region has the DNA TGTGCCAGCTCACCCGGACAGGGCGGCTCTTCTTCAGATACGCAGTATTTT. This gives the protein CASSPGQGGSSSDTQYF.